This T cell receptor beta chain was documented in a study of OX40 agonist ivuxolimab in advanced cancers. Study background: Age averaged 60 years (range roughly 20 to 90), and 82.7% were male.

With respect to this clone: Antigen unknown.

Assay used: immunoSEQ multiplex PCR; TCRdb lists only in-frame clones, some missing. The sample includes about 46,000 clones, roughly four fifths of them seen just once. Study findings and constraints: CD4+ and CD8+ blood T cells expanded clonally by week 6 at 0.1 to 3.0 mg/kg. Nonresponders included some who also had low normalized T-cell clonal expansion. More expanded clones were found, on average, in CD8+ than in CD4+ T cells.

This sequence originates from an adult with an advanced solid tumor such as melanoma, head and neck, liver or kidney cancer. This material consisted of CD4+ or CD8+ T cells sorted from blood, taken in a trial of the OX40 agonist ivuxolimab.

The CDR3 reads CASSLSGGVAFF. The CDR3 DNA reads TGTGCCAGCAGCTTGTCCGGAGGGGTCGCTTTCTTT. The rearrangement links TRBV7-2 to TRBJ1-1; weak D call: TRBD1 (5 bases). Germline CDR1 SGHTA, CDR2 FQGNSA. V lost 3 bases, J lost 11 bases, and 13 bases lay in between. The CDR3 covers 12 residues.